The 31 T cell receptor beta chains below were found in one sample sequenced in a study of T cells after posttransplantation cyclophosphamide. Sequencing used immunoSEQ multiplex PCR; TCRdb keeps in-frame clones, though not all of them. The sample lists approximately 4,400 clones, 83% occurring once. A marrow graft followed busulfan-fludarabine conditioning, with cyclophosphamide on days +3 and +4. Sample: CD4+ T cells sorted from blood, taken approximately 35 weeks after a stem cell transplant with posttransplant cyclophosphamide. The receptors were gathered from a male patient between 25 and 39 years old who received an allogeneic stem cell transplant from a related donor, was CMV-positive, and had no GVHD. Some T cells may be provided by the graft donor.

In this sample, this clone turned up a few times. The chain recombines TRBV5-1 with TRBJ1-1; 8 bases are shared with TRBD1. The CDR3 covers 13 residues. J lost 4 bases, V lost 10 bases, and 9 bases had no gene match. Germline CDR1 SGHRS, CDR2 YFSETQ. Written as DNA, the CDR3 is TGCGCCTCGAAACAGGGGGGGAGCACTGAAGCTTTCTTT. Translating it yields CASKQGGSTEAFF. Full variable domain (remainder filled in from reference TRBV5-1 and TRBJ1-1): KAGVTQTPRYLIKTRGQQVTLSCSPISGHRSVSWYQQTPGQGLQFLFEYFSETQRNKGNFPGRFSGRQFSNSRSEMNVSTLELGDSALYLCASKQGGSTEAFFGQGTRLTVV.

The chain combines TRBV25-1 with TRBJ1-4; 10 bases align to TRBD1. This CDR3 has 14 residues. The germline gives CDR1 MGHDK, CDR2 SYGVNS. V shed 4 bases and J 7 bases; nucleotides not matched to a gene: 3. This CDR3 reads CASSGQGAGEKLFF. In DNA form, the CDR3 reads TGTGCCAGCAGTGGACAGGGGGCGGGTGAAAAACTGTTTTTT.

In DNA, the CDR3 is TGTGCCAGTAGTCCCCCCCCTGCGGCTCAGCAGTTCTTC. Its translation: CASSPPPAAQQFF. The V gene is TRBV19, the J gene TRBJ2-1, with D unclear. With 5 bases removed from V and 11 bases from J, the gap between germline ends came to 16 bases. CDR1 and CDR2 (germline): LNHDA, SQIVND (reference sequence). The CDR3 loop spans 13 amino acids.

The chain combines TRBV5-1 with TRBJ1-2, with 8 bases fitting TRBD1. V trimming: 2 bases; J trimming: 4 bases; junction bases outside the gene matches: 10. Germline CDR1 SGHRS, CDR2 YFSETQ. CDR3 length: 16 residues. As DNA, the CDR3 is TGCGCCAGCAGCTTCAGGGGGCAAACAACTATCTATGGCTACACCTTC. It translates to CASSFRGQTTIYGYTF.

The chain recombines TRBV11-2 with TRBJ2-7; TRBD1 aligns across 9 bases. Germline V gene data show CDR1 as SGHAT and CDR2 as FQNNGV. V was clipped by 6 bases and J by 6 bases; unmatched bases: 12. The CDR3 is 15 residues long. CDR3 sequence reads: CASSYSGQGRPEQYF. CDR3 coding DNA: TGTGCCAGCAGTTACTCGGGACAGGGTCGCCCCGAGCAGTACTTC.

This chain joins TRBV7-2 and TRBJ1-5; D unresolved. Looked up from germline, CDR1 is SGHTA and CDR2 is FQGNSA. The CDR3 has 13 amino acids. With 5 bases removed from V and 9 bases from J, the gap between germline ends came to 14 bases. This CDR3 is CASSLYFVSPQHF. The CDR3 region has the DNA TGTGCCAGCAGCCTCTATTTCGTATCGCCCCAGCATTTT.

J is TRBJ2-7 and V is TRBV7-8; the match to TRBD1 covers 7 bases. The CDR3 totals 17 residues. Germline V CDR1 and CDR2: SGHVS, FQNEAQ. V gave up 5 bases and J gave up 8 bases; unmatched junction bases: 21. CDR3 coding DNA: TGTGCCAGCAGCGATGAACCTACACGGGACAGAACGTACAAGCAGTACTTC. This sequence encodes CASSDEPTRDRTYKQYF.

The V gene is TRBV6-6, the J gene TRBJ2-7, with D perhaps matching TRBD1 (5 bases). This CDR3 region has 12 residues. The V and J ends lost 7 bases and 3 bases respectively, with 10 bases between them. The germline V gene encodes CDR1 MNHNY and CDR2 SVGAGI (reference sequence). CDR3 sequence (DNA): TGTGCCAGCACCAGCACAGGCTACGAGCAGTACTTC. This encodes CASTSTGYEQYF.

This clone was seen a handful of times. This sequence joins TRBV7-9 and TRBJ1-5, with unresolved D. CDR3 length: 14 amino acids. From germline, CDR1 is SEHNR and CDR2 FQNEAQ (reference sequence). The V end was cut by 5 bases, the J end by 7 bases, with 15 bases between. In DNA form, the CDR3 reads TGTGCCAGCAGCCTTCTTACTGAGATCCAGCCCCAGCATTTT. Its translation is CASSLLTEIQPQHF.

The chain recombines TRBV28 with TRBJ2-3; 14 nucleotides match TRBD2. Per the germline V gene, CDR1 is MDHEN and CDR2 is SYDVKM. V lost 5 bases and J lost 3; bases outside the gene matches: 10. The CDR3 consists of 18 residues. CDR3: CASSRLAGGPGWTDTQYF. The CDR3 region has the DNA TGTGCCAGCAGTCGACTAGCGGGAGGGCCGGGGTGGACAGATACGCAGTATTTT.

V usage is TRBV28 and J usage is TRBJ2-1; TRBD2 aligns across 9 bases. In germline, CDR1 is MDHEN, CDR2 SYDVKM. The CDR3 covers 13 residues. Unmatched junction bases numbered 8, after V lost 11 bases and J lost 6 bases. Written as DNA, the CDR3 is TGTGCCTCCCATGGACTAGCGATCAATGAGCAGTTCTTC. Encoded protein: CASHGLAINEQFF.

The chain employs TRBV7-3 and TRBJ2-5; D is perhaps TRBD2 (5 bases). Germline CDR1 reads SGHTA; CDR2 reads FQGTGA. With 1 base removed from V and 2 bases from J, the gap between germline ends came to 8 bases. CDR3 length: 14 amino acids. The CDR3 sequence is CASSLIGGQETQYF. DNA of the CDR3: TGTGCCAGCAGCTTAATAGGAGGTCAAGAGACCCAGTACTTC.

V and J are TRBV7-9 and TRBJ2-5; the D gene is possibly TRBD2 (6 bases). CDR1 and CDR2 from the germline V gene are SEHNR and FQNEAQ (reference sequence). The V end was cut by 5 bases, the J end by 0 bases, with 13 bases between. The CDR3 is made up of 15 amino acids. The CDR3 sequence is CASSAGGVYQETQYF. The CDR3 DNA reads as TGTGCCAGCAGCGCCGGGGGAGTGTACCAAGAGACCCAGTACTTC.

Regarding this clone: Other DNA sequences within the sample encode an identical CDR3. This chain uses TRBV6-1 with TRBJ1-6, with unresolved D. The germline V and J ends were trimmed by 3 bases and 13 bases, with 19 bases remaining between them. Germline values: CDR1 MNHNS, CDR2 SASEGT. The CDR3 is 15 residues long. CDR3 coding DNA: TGTGCCAGCAGTGAGAGGTTGCCGGGGAAATCCCCCCTCCACTTT. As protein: CASSERLPGKSPLHF.

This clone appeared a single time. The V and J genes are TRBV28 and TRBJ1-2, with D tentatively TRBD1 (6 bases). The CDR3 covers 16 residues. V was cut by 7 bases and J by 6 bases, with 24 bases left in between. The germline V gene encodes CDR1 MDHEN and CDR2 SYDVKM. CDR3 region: CASTPSRGQMRDGYTF. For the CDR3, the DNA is TGTGCCAGCACCCCATCCCGCGGACAGATGAGGGATGGCTACACCTTC.

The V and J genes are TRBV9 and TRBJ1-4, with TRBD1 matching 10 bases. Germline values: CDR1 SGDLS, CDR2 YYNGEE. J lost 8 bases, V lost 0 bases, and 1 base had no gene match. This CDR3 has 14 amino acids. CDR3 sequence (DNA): TGTGCCAGCAGCGTAGGACAGGGGGCGGAAAAACTGTTTTTT. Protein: CASSVGQGAEKLFF.

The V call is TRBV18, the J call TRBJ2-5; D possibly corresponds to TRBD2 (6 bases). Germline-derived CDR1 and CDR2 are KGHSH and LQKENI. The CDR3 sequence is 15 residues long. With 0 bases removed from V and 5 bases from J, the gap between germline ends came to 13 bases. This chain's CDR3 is CASSPPSAGRETQYF. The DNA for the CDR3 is TGTGCCAGCTCACCACCTAGCGCGGGGCGGGAGACCCAGTACTTC.

CDR3 sequence reads: CASSLSNGGETQYF. Written as DNA, the CDR3 is TGTGCCAGCAGCTTGTCGAACGGGGGAGAGACCCAGTACTTC. V and J are TRBV5-4 and TRBJ2-5; D might be TRBD2 (6 bases). CDR1 SGHNT and CDR2 YYREEE come from the germline V gene (reference sequence). Between the trimmed V and J ends, which lost 1 base and 4 bases, there was a span of 11 bases. The CDR3 is 14 residues long.

CDR3: CASSLSVGLAGVSEQFF. Here the CDR3 DNA reads TGTGCCAGCAGCTTATCAGTGGGACTAGCGGGAGTGAGTGAGCAGTTCTTC. The V call is TRBV7-3, the J call TRBJ2-7, with 14 positions matching TRBD2. The J call may be mistaken, given a closer DNA end match to TRBJ2-1. The CDR3 consists of 17 residues. Germline CDR1 and CDR2: SGHTA and FQGTGA.

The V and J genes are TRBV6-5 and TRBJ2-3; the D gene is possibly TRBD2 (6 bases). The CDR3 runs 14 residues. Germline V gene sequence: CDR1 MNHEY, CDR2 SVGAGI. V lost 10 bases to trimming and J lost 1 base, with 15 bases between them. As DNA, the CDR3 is TGTGCCACGCGGCGGGACTTCCGCACAGATACGCAGTATTTT. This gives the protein CATRRDFRTDTQYF.

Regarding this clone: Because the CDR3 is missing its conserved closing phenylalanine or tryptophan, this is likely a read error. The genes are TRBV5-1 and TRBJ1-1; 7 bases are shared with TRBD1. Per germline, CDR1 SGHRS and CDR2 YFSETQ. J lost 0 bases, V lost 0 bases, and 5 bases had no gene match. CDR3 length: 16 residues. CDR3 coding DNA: TGCGCCAGCAGCTTGGCCTCGACAGGGTTGAACACTGAAGCTTTCTCT. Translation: CASSLASTGLNTEAFS.

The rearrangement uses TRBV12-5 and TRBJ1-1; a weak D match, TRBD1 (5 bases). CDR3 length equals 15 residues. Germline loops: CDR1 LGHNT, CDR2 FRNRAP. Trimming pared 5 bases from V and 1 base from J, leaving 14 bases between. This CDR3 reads CASGAREVANTEAFF. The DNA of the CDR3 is TGTGCTAGTGGTGCCAGGGAGGTAGCGAACACTGAAGCTTTCTTT.

The CDR3 here is CASSRGGVREREKLFF. CDR3 in DNA: TGCGCCAGCAGCCGGGGGGGTGTGAGGGAAAGAGAAAAACTGTTTTTT. The chain employs TRBV5-1 and TRBJ1-4; D is perhaps TRBD1 (5 bases). The CDR3 loop spans 16 amino acids. V lost 4 bases and J lost 8, with 21 bases in between. The germline V gene has CDR1 SGHRS and CDR2 YFSETQ.

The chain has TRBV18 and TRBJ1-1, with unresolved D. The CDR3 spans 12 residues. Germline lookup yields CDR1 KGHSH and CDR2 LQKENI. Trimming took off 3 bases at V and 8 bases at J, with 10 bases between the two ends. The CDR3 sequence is CASSPLDREAFF. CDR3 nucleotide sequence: TGTGCCAGCTCACCTCTAGATCGAGAAGCTTTCTTT.

Here the CDR3 reads CASSFLGAQYF. For the CDR3, the DNA is TGCGCCAGCAGTTTTCTAGGGGCCCAGTACTTC. V and J are TRBV4-1 and TRBJ2-5; D might be TRBD1 (5 bases). V was shortened by 6 bases and J by 9 bases, with 11 bases between the two germline ends. CDR3 length: 11 amino acids. CDR1 and CDR2 (germline): MGHRA, YSYEKL.

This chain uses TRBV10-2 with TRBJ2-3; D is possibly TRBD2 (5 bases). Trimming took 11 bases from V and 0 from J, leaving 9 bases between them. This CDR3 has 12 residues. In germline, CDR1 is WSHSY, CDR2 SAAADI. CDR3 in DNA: TGCGCCTCCCGGACTAGCACAGATACGCAGTATTTT. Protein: CASRTSTDTQYF.

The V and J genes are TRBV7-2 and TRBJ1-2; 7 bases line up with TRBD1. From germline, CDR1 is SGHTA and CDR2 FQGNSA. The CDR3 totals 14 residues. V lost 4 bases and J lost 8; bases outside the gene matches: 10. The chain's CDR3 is CASSSEPRDSGYTF. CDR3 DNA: TGTGCCAGCAGCTCCGAACCGAGGGACAGCGGCTACACCTTC.

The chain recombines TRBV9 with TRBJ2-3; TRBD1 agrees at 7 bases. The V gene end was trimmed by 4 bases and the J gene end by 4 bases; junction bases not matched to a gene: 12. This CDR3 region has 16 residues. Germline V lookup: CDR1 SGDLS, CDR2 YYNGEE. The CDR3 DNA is TGTGCCAGCAGCTTACTGACAGGGTCTACAGCAGATACGCAGTATTTT. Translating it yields CASSLLTGSTADTQYF.

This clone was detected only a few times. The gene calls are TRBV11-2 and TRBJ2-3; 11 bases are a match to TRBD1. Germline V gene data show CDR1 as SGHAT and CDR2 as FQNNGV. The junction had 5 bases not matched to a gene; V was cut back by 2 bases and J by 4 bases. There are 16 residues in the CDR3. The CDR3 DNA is TGTGCCAGCAGCTTATTCCGGACAGGGGGCCCAGATACGCAGTATTTT. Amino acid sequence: CASSLFRTGGPDTQYF.

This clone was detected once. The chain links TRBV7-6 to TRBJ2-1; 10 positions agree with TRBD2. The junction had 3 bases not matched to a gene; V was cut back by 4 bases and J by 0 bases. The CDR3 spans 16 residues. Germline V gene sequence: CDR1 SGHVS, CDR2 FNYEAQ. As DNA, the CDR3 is TGTGCCAGCAGCTCCGCTAGCGGGAGCTCCTACAATGAGCAGTTCTTC. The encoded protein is CASSSASGSSYNEQFF.

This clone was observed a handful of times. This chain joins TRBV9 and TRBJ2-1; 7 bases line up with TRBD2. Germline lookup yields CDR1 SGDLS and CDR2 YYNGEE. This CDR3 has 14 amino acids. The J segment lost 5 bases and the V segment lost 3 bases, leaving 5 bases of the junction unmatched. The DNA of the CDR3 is TGTGCCAGCAGCGGAACTAGCGTCCACAATGAGCAGTTCTTC. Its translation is CASSGTSVHNEQFF.